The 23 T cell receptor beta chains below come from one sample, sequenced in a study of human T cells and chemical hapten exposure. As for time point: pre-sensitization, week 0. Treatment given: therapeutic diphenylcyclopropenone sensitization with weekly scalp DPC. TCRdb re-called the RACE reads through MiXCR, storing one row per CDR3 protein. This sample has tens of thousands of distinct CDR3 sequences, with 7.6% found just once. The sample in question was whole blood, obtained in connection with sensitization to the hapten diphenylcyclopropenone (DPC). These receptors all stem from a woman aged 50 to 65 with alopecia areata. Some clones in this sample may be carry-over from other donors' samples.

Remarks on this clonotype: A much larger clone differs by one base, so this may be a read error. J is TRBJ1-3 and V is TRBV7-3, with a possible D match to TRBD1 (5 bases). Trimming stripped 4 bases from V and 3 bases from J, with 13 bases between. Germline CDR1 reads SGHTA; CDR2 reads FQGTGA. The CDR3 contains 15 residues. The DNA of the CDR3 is TGTGCCAGCAGCTCGAGAGGGGCGAGTGGAAACACCATATATTTT. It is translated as CASSSRGASGNTIYF.

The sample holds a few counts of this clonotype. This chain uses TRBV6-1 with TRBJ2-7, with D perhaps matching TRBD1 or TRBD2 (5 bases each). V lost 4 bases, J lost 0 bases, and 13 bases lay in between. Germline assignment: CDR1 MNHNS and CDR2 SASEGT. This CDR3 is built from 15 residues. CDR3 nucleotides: TGTGCCAGCAGTGCCCGGGACCGCAGCTCCTACGAGCAGTACTTC. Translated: CASSARDRSSYEQYF.

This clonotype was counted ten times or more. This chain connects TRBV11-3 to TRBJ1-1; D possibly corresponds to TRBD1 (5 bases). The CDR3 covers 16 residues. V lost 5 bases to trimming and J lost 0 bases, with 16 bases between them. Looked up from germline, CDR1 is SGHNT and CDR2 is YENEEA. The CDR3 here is CASSRRRGVMNTEAFF. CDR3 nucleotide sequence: TGTGCCAGCAGCCGCAGGAGGGGCGTTATGAACACTGAAGCTTTCTTT.

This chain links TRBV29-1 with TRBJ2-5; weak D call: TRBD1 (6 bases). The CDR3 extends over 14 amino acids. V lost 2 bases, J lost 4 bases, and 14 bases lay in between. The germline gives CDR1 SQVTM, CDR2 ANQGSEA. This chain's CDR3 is CSVEFETGGETQYF. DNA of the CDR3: TGCAGCGTTGAATTCGAGACAGGCGGAGAGACCCAGTACTTC.

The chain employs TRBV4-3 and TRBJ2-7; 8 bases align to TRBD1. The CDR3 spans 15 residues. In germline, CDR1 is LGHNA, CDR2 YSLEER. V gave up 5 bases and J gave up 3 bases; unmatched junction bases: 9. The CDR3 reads CASSTRQGINYEQYF. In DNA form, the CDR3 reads TGCGCCAGCAGCACCCGACAGGGGATAAACTACGAGCAGTACTTC.

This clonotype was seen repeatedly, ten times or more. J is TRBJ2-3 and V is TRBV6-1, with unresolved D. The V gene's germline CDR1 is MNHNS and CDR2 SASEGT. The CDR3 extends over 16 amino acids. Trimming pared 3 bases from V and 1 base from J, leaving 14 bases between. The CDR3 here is CASSDLQAVGTDTQYF. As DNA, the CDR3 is TGTGCCAGCAGTGACTTGCAGGCCGTAGGCACAGATACGCAGTATTTT.

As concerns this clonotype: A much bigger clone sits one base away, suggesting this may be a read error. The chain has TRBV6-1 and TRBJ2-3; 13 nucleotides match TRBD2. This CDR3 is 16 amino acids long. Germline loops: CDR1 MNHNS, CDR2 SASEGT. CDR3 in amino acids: CTSSSGLAGGTDTQYF. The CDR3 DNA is TGTACCAGCAGTTCTGGACTAGCGGGGGGCACAGATACGCAGTATTTT.

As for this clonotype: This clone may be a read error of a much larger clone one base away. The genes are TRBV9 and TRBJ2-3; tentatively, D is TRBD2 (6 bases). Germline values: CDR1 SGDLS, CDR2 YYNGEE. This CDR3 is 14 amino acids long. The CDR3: CASGVGDFTDTQYF. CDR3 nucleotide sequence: TGTGCCAGCGGCGTAGGGGACTTCACAGATACGCAGTATTTT.

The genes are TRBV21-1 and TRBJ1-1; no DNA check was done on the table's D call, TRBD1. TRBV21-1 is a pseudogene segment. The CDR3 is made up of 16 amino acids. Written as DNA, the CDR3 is TGTGCCAGCAGCAAATCCTCGACAGGGGGAGACACTGAAGCTTTCTTT. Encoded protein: CASSKSSTGGDTEAFF.

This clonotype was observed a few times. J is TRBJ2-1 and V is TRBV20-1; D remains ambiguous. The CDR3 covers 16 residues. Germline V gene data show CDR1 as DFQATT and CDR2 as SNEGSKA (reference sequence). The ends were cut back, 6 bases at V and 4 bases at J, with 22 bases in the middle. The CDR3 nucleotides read TGCAGTGCAAGTTACCTATCGGGCGGAGTGTACAATGAGCAGTTCTTC. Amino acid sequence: CSASYLSGGVYNEQFF.

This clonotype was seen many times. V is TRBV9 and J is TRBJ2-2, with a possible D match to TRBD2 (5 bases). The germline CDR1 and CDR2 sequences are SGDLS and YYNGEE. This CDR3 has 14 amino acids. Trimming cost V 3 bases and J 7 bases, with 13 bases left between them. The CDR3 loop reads CASSAAEGYGELFF. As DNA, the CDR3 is TGTGCCAGCAGCGCCGCAGAGGGCTACGGGGAGCTGTTTTTT. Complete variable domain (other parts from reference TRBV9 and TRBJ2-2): DSGVTQTPKHLITATGQRVTLRCSPRSGDLSVYWYQQSLDQGLQFLIQYYNGEERAKGNILERFSAQQFPDLHSELNLSSLELGDSALYFCASSAAEGYGELFFGEGSRLTVL.

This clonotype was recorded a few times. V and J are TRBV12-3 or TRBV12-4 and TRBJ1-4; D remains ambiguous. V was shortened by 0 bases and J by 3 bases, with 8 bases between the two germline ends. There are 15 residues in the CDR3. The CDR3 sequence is CASSLAATSNEKLFF. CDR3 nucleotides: TGTGCCAGCAGTTTAGCGGCCACTTCTAATGAAAAACTGTTTTTT.

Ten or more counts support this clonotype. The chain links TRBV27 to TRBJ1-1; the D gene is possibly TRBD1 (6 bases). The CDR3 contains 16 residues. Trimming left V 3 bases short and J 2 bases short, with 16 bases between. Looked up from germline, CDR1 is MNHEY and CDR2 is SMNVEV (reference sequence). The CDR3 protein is CASSLIDRRPNTEAFF. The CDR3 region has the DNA TGTGCCAGCAGTTTGATCGACAGGCGACCTAACACTGAAGCTTTCTTT.

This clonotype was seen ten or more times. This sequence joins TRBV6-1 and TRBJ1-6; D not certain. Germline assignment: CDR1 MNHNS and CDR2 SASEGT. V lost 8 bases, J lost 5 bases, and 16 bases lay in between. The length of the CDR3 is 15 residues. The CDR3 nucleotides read TGTGCCAGCCGTCCGGACCTGTCTGATAATTCACCCCTCCACTTT. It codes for CASRPDLSDNSPLHF.

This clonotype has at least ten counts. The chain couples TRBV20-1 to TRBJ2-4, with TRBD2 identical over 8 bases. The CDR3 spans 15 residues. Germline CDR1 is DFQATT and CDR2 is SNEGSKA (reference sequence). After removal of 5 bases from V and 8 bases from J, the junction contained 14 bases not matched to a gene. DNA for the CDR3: TGCAGTGCTCCCTCCACTAGCGGTAGAGGCGACATTCAGTACTTC. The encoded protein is CSAPSTSGRGDIQYF.

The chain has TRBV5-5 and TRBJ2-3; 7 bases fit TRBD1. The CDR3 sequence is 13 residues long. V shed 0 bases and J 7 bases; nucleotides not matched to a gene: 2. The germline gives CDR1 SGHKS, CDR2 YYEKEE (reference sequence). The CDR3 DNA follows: TGTGCCAGCAGCTTGGGGACAGGTTATACGCAGTATTTT. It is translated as CASSLGTGYTQYF.

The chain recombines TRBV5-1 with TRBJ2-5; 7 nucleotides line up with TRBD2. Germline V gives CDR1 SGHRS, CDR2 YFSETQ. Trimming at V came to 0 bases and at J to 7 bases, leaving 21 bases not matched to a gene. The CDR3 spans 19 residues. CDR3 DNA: TGCGCCAGCAGCTTGGAGCCCCGATCCGCTAGCGGCGCGACGGGGACCCAGTACTTC. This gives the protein CASSLEPRSASGATGTQYF. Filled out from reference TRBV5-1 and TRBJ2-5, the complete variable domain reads KAGVTQTPRYLIKTRGQQVTLSCSPISGHRSVSWYQQTPGQGLQFLFEYFSETQRNKGNFPGRFSGRQFSNSRSEMNVSTLELGDSALYLCASSLEPRSASGATGTQYFGPGTRLLVL.

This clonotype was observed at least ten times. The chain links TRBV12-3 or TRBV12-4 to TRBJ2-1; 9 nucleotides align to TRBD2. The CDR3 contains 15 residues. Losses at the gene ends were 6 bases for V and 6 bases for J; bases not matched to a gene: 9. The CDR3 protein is CASSPRSGRVNEQFF. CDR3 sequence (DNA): TGTGCCAGCAGCCCGCGTAGCGGGAGAGTCAATGAGCAGTTCTTC.

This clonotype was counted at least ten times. The CDR3 reads CSVRSFGETQYF. CDR3 coding DNA: TGCAGCGTTCGATCGTTTGGGGAGACCCAGTACTTC. This chain joins TRBV29-1 and TRBJ2-5; D gene ambiguous. Germline V CDR1 and CDR2: SQVTM, ANQGSEA. CDR3 length: 12 amino acids. V gave up 5 bases and J gave up 5 bases, with 12 bases separating them.

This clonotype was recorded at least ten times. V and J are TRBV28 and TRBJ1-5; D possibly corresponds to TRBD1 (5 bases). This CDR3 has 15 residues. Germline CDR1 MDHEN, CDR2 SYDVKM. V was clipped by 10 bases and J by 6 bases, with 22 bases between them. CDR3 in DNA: TGTGCCACCCTAAGGATGGGGGGGGAGAGTCAGCCCCAGCATTTT. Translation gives CATLRMGGESQPQHF.

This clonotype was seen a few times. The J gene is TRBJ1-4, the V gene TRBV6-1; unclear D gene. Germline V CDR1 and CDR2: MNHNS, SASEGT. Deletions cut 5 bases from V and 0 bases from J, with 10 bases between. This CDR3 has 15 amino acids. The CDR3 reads CASSPHSSTNEKLFF. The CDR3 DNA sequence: TGTGCCAGCAGTCCCCACAGTTCAACTAATGAAAAACTGTTTTTT.

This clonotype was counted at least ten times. The CDR3 nucleotides are TGTGCCAGCAGCTGGGCCCAGGGTGCTGGGGCCAACGTCCTGACTTTC. Its protein is CASSWAQGAGANVLTF. This chain uses TRBV28 with TRBJ2-6, with D tentatively TRBD1 (5 bases). CDR1 MDHEN and CDR2 SYDVKM come from the germline V gene. This CDR3 region has 16 residues. V was cut by 6 bases and J by 2 bases, with 14 bases left in between.

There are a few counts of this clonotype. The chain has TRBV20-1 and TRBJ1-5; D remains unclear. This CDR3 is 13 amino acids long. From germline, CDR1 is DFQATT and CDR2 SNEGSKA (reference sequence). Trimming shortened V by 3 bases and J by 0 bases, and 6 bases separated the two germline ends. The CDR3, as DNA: TGCAGTGCTAGGACTGGTAGCAATCAGCCCCAGCATTTT. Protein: CSARTGSNQPQHF.